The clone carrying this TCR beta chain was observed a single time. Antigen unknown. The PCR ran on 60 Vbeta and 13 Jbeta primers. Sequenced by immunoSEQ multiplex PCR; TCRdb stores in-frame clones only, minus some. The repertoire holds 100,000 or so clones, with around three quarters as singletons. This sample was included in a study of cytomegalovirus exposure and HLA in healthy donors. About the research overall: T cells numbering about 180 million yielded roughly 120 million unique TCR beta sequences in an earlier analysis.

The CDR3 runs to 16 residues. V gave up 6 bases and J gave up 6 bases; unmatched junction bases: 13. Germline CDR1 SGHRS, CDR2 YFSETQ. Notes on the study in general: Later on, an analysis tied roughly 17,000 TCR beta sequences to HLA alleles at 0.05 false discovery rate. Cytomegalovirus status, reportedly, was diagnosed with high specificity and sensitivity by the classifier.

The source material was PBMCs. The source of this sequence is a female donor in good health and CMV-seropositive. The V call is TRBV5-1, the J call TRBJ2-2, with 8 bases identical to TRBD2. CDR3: CASTAAGVPEAGELFF. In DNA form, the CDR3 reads TGCGCCAGCACCGCAGCGGGAGTCCCGGAGGCCGGGGAGCTGTTTTTT.